These 8 T cell receptor beta chains share one sample of origin, sequenced in a study of cytotoxic CD8 clonotypes in ibrutinib-treated CLL. Clones were sequenced by immunoSEQ multiplex PCR, and TCRdb holds only the in-frame ones, with some missing. The sample includes more than 150,000 clones, roughly 72% seen only once; the top ten take roughly 13%. Sequencing used PBMCs, obtained after 24 months of ibrutinib treatment. The origin of the receptors is a human donor with chronic lymphocytic leukemia.

The V gene is TRBV11-1, the J gene TRBJ1-2; TRBD1 matches 10 bases. V shed 7 bases, J shed 7 bases, and the junction held 9 bases outside the gene matches. Germline V gives CDR1 SGHAT, CDR2 FQDESV (reference sequence). CDR3 length: 14 residues. Written as DNA, the CDR3 is TGTGCCAGCACCCCCGGGACAGGGGAGTCTGGCTACACCTTC. It specifies CASTPGTGESGYTF.

The gene calls are TRBV19 and TRBJ2-6, with 7 bases identical to TRBD2. The CDR3 is 20 amino acids. J gave up 0 bases and V 0 bases, and 11 bases lay outside the gene matches. Germline CDR1 is LNHDA and CDR2 is SQIVND (reference sequence). CDR3 DNA: TGTGCCAGTAGTATAGATCGGGTGCTAGCGGCACACTCTGGGGCCAACGTCCTGACTTTC. Translated: CASSIDRVLAAHSGANVLTF.

The CDR3 is CASRGSGTGVRIQYF. CDR3 DNA sequence: TGTGCCAGCAGAGGTTCCGGGACAGGGGTGCGCATTCAGTACTTC. The chain recombines TRBV6-5 with TRBJ2-4, with 10 bases identical to TRBD1. The CDR3 has 15 residues. Per the germline V gene, CDR1 is MNHEY and CDR2 is SVGAGI. V lost 6 bases, J lost 9 bases, and 11 bases stayed unmatched.

The chain has TRBV25-1 and TRBJ2-5; a possible D gene is TRBD2 (5 bases). CDR3 length: 14 residues. In germline, CDR1 is MGHDK, CDR2 SYGVNS. Trimming shortened V by 1 base and J by 2 bases, and 8 bases separated the two germline ends. CDR3 sequence reads: CASSELEGQETQYF. DNA of the CDR3: TGTGCCAGCAGTGAATTAGAGGGACAAGAGACCCAGTACTTC.

The chain couples TRBV15 to TRBJ1-2, with a weak D call TRBD1 (6 bases). Germline CDR1 and CDR2: LNHNV and YYDKDF (reference sequence). Trimming removed 0 bases at V and 0 bases at J, with 11 bases between. There are 16 residues in the CDR3. The CDR3 loop reads CATSRDQGQSNYGYTF. The CDR3 nucleotides are TGTGCCACCAGCAGAGACCAAGGACAGTCTAACTATGGCTACACCTTC.

The chain combines TRBV25-1 with TRBJ2-7; 8 bases are shared with TRBD2. J gave up 2 bases and V 1 base, and 1 base lay outside the gene matches. Germline assignment: CDR1 MGHDK and CDR2 SYGVNS. There are 14 residues in the CDR3. The CDR3 reads CASSESGLAYEQYF. The DNA for the CDR3 is TGTGCCAGCAGTGAATCGGGACTAGCCTACGAGCAGTACTTC.

The table lists this clone with a count of one. The chain joins TRBV6-5 to TRBJ1-2, with TRBD1 matching 7 bases. The CDR3 has 15 residues. Germline V gene lookup returns CDR1 MNHEY and CDR2 SVGAGI. The V and J ends lost 4 bases and 4 bases, in that order; junction bases with no gene match: 9. The CDR3 protein is CASSWDRTSSYGYTF. CDR3 DNA: TGTGCCAGCAGTTGGGACAGAACGTCATCCTATGGCTACACCTTC.

The gene calls are TRBV28 and TRBJ1-5; D not certain. CDR1 is MDHEN, CDR2 SYDVKM, per germline. The CDR3 has 15 amino acids. Trimming cost V 5 bases and J 6 bases, with 17 bases left between them. The DNA for the CDR3 is TGTGCCAGCAGTCTCCATGGGGTAGGAAGTCAGCCCCAGCATTTT. Translation: CASSLHGVGSQPQHF.